The clone carrying this T cell receptor beta chain was seen once. The antigen is unknown. Sequenced by immunoSEQ multiplex PCR; TCRdb stores in-frame clones only, minus some. The sample carries more than 150,000 clones, 85% to 90% recorded once. This entry comes from a study of T cell responses to AZD1222 COVID-19 vaccine. The overall study: It was second doses at about 4 or about 12 weeks that were pooled.

Regarding the study as a whole: Baseline testing showed seropositivity in only a handful of AZD1222 recipients. Reportedly, nearly half of unique spike TCRs recognized epitopes outside B.1.351/B.1.1.7 mutations.

The TCR originated in an adult in good health. The sequencing here drew on peripheral blood, taken on day 0 of AZD1222 vaccination.

CDR3 nucleotides: TGTGCCGGGGGGGGACTAGCGGGGCTCACCGGGGAGCTGTTTTTT. Amino acid sequence: CAGGGLAGLTGELFF. The genes are TRBV30 and TRBJ2-2; 13 bases are a match to TRBD2. The V and J ends lost 8 bases and 4 bases, in that order; junction bases with no gene match: 7. The CDR3 extends over 15 amino acids. CDR1 is GTSNPN and CDR2 is SVGIG in the germline V gene (reference sequence).